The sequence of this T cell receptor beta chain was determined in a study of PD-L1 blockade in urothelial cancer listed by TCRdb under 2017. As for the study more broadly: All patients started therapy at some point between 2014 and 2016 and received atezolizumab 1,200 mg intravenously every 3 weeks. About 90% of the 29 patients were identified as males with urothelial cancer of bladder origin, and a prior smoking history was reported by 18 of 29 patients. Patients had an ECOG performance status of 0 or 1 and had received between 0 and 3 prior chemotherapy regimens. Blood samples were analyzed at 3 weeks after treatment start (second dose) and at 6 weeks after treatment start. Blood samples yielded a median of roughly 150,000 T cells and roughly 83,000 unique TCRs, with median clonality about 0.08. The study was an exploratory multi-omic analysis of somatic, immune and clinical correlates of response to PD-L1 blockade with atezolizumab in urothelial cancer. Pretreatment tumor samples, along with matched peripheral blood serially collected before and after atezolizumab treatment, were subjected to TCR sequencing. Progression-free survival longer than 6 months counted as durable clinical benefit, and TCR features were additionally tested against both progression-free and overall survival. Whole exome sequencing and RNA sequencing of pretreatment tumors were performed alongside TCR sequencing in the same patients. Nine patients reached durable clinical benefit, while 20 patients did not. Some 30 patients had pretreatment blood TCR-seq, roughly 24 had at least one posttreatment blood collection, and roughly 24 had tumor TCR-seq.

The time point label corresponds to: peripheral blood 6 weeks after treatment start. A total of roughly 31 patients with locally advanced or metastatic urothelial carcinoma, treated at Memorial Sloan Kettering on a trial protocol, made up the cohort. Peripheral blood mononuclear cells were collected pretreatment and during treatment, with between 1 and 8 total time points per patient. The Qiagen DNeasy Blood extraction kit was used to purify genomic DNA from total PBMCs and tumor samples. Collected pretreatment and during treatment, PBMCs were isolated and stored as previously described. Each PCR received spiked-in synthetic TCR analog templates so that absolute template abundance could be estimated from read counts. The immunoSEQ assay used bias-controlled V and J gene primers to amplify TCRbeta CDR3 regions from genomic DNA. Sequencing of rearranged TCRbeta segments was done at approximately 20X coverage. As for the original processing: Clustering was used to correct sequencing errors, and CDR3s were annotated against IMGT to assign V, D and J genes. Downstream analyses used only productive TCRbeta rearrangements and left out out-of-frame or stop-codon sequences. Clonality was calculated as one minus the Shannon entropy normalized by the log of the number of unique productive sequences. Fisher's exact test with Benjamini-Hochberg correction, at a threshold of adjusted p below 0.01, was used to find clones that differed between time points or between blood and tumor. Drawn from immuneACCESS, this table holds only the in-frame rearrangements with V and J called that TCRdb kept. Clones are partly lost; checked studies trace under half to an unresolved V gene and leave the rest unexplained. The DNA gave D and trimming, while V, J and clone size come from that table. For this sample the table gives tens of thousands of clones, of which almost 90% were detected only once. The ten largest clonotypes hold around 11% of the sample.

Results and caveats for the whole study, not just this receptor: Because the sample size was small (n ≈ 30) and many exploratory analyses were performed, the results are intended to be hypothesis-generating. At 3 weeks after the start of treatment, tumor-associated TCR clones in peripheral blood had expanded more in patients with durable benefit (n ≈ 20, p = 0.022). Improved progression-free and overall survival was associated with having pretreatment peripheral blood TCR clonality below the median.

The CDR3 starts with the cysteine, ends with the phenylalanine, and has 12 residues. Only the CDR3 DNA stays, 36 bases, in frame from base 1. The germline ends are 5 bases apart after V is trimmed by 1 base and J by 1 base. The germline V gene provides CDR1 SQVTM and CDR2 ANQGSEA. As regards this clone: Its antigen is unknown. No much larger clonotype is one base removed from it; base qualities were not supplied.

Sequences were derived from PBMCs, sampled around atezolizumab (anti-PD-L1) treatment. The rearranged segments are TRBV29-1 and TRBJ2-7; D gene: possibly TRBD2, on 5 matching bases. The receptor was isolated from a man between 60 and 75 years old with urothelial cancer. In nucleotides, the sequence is TGCAGCGTTGAAGGGACTTCCTACGAGCAGTACTTC. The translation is CSVEGTSYEQYF.